This entry describes one T cell receptor (beta chain). No cognate antigen has been identified for it. There are no base qualities to consult, and no much larger clone falls within one base. Sorted unstimulated T cells, along with proliferating T cells recovered from mixed lymphocyte reactions, underwent TCRbeta CDR3 sequencing. Fresh whole blood from fewer than 11 HLA-typed healthy donors served as the source for isolating PBMCs. To map where alloreactive clones came from, CD4+ regulatory T cells in the unstimulated state were FACS-sorted. This sample was included in a study of siplizumab effects on memory and regulatory T cells (dated by TCRdb to the late 2010s). Study-level background: The study looked at the effect of siplizumab, an anti-CD2 antibody, on alloreactive T-cell subsets in allogeneic mixed lymphocyte reactions made from human PBMCs. Study-wide findings and limitations: For roughly 80-95% of proliferating CD4+ or CD8+ clones, no naive or memory phenotype could be assigned. No functional confirmation was obtained for the suppressive function of proliferating Tregs from siplizumab cultures. In reactions with siplizumab, an average of about 75% of mappable alloreactive CD4+ clones were Treg-derived, compared with 25% to 30% in control reactions. Because sequences below about 10^-5 frequency were poorly captured, only a minor fraction of alloreactive clones could be mapped to unstimulated subsets. Unstimulated naive T cells appeared more diverse than memory T cells, and naive cells seemed to contribute substantially to the alloresponse. The cumulative frequency of alloreactive sequences traceable to unstimulated CD4+ memory T cells was significantly reduced by siplizumab.

The library was obtained by the immunoSEQ multiplex PCR assay. Roughly 10^5 TCR templates per sample were assayed on the deep sequencing platform. Genomic DNA extracted from sorted T cells was used for TCRbeta CDR3 sequencing. Under the source paper's analysis protocol: The R programming language was used for clonal analysis of the TCRbeta CDR3 data. Alloreactive CD4+ and CD8+ clones were identified by comparing unstimulated samples to CFSE-low samples taken after the reaction. Regulatory or non-regulatory origin of alloreactive CD4+ clones was assigned by matching sequences to the sorted unstimulated Treg and non-Treg repertoires. As stored in TCRdb, this immuneACCESS dataset retains in-frame rearrangements with V and J assigned. A fraction of the clones does not appear; measured against another copy, unresolved V genes explain less than half of the discrepancy, and the remainder lacks a known reason. Clonal size and the V and J genes are those of that table, whereas D and trimming came from the DNA. For this sample there are about 82,000 clones; roughly 86% appear just once. Of the sample, roughly 1.5% falls within the top ten clones.

Trimming accounts for 1 base at V and 5 bases at J, while the number of junction bases matched to no gene is 7. The CDR3 starts with the cysteine, ends with the phenylalanine, and has 16 residues. Solely the CDR3 DNA is kept, with 48 bases framed from the first base. For CDR1 and CDR2, the germline V gene (reference sequence) lists SEHNR and FQNEAQ. The sequenced sample was Tregs sorted from blood. This sequence uses TRBV7-9 and TRBJ1-4, with TRBD1 matching 7 junction bases. The TCR comes from a human donor in good health. The CDR3: CASSLVKGQTNEKLFF. The nucleotide sequence is TGTGCCAGCAGCTTAGTCAAGGGACAGACAAATGAAAAACTGTTTTTT.